This T cell receptor (beta chain) was obtained from a study of blood T cells in healthy people across ages. Whole-study results and caveats: Naive and antigen-experienced cells could not be conclusively compared, given unsorted PBMCs. Samples with more naive T cells showed higher observed beta diversity.

With regard to this clonotype: Its antigen is not identified.

It was with a sample-barcoded 5' primer and a J-beta primer mix that a second PCR of about 7 to 12 cycles was run. Researchers report that a template-switch adaptor with 12 random nucleotides tagged each cDNA molecule. Individual samples furnished no less than 2.5 million CDR3-containing paired-end reads apiece. TCRdb fed the 5' RACE reads into MiXCR, producing one record per CDR3 protein. Altogether 1.2 million to 1.5 million distinct CDR3 sequences are present, approximately 59% being singletons, with the ten largest covering about 6.7%. Germline V gene data show CDR1 as SGHTA and CDR2 as FQGNSA. With 5 bases removed from V and 1 base from J, the gap between germline ends came to 14 bases. The CDR3 loop spans 15 amino acids.

The chain recombines TRBV7-2 with TRBJ2-5, with a tentative D call TRBD1 (5 bases). The sequencing sample was made of blood. This receptor was taken from a man between 18 and 35 years old in good health. The CDR3 reads CASSVKTGFQETQYF. CDR3 coding DNA: TGTGCCAGCAGCGTAAAAACAGGATTCCAAGAGACCCAGTACTTC. Complete variable domain (other parts from reference TRBV7-2 and TRBJ2-5): GAGVSQSPSNKVTEKGKDVELRCDPISGHTALYWYRQSLGQGLEFLIYFQGNSAPDKSGLPSDRFSAERTGGSVSTLTIQRTQQEDSAVYLCASSVKTGFQETQYFGPGTRLLVL.